Sequencing of this T cell receptor beta chain was carried out in a study of blood T cell repertoires in COVID-19. Study background: Spain, Italy and the United States supplied samples that represented acute and convalescent COVID-19.

Here immunoSEQ multiplex PCR was the method, and the copy in TCRdb shows in-frame clones only, minus some. The sample gives fewer than 400,000 clones, under 95% of which show up once; around 18% is in the top ten. The germline gives CDR1 SGHNT, CDR2 YENEEA. The CDR3 runs to 15 residues. With 1 base removed from V and 5 bases from J, the gap between germline ends came to 15 bases. The study assigned cohorts using participant-reported clinical history. The study counted Cohort 3 donors as recovered given two negative PCRs, clearance, or symptom resolution. This TCR was sampled from a woman aged 25 to 39 who had recovered from COVID-19. The sample taken for sequencing was PBMCs or T cells enriched from blood (not recorded which). The chain couples TRBV11-3 to TRBJ2-7; D might be TRBD2 (6 bases). Here the CDR3 reads CASSLGVGGPDEQYF. CDR3 sequence (DNA): TGTGCCAGCAGCTTAGGGGTTGGAGGGCCCGACGAGCAGTACTTC.